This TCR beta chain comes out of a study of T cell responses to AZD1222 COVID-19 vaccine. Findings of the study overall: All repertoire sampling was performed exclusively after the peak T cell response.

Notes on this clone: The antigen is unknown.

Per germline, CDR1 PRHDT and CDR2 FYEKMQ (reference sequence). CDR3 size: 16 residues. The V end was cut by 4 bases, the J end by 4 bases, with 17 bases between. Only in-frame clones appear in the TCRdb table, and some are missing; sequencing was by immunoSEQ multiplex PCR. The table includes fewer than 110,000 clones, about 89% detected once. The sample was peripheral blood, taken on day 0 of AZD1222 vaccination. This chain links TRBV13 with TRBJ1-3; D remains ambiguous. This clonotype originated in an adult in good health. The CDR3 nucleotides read TGTGCCAGCAGCTCGGACGGCGCCCGGTGGGGAAACACCATATATTTT. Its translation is CASSSDGARWGNTIYF. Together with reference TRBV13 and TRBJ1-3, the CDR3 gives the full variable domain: AAGVIQSPRHLIKEKRETATLKCYPIPRHDTVYWYQQGPGQDPQFLISFYEKMQSDKGSIPDRFSAQQFSDYHSELNMSSLELGDSALYFCASSSDGARWGNTIYFGEGSWLTVV.